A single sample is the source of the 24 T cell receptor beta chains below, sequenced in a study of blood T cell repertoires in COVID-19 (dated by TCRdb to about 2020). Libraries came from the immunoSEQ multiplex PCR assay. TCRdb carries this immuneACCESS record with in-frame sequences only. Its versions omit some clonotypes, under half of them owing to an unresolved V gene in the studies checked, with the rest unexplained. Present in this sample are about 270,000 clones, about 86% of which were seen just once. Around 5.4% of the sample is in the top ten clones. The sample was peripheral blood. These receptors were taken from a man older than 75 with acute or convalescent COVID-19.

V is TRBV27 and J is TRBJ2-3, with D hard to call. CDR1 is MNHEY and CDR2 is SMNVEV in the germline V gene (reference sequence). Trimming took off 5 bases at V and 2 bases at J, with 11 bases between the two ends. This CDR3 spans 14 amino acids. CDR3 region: CASSKEVYTDTQYF. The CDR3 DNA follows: TGTGCCAGCAGTAAAGAGGTCTACACAGATACGCAGTATTTT.

Here the CDR3 DNA reads TGCGCCAGCAGCTTGACTAGCGGGAGGGCGAATGAGCAGTTCTTC. Protein: CASSLTSGRANEQFF. The chain uses TRBV5-1 and TRBJ2-1; 13 bases fit TRBD2. Trimming took 1 base from V and 7 from J; bases not matched to a gene: 2. This CDR3 has 15 amino acids. CDR1 and CDR2 from the germline V gene are SGHRS and YFSETQ.

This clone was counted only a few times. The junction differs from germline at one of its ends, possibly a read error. This chain's CDR3 is CASSLREGRTGFPF. CDR3 nucleotides: TGTGCCAGCAGCTTAAGAGAAGGGCGGACAGGGTTCCCCTTC. The gene calls are TRBV7-9 and TRBJ1-2; TRBD1 matches 8 bases. The CDR3 sequence is 14 residues long. Germline V CDR1 and CDR2: SEHNR, FQNEAQ (reference sequence). The whole variable domain, filled in from reference TRBV7-9 and TRBJ1-2, reads DTGVSQNPRHKITKRGQNVTFRCDPISEHNRLYWYRQTLGQGPEFLTYFQNEAQLEKSRLLSDRFSAERPKGSFSTLEIQRTEQGDSAMYLCASSLREGRTGFPFGSGTRLTVV.

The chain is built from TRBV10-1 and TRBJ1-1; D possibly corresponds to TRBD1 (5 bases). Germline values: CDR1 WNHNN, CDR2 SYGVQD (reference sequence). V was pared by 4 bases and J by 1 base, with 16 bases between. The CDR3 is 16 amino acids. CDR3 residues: CASSVSPGIRNTEAFF. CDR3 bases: TGCGCCAGCAGTGTTTCCCCAGGGATTCGGAACACTGAAGCTTTCTTT.

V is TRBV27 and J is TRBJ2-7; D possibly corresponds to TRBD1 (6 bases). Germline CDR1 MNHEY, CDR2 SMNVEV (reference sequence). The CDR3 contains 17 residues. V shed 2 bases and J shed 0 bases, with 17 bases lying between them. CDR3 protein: CASSLTLDRISSYEQYF. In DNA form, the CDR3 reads TGTGCCAGCAGTTTAACGCTCGACAGGATTAGCTCCTACGAGCAGTACTTC.

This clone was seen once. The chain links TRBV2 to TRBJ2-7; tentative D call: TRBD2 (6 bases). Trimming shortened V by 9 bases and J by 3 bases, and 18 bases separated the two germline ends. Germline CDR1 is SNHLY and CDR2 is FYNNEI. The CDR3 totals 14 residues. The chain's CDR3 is CASKNQAGGYEQYF. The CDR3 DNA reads TGTGCCAGTAAGAACCAAGCCGGGGGCTACGAGCAGTACTTC.

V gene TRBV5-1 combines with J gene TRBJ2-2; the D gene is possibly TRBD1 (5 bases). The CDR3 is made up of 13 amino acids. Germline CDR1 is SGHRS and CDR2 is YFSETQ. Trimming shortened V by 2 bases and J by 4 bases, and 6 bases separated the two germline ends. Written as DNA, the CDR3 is TGCGCCAGCAGCTTAGGGGTCACCGGGGAGCTGTTTTTT. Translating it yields CASSLGVTGELFF.

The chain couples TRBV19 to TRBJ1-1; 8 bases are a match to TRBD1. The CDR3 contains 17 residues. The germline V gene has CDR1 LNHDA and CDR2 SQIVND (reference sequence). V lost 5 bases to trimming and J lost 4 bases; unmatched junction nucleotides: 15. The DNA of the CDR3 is TGTGCCAGTAGTCCGGGGGGATTGACAGGGGTTGCCACTGAAGCTTTCTTT. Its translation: CASSPGGLTGVATEAFF.

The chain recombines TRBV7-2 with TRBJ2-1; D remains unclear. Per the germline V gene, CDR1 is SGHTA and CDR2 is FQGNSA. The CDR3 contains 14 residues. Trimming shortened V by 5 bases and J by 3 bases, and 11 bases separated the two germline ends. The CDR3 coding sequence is TGTGCCAGCAGCCTAACCTTCGACTACAATGAGCAGTTCTTC. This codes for CASSLTFDYNEQFF.

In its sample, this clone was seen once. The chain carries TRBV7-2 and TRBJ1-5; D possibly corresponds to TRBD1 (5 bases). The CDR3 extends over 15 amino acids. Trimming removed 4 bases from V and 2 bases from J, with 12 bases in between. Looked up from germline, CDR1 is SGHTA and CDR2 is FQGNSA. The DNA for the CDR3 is TGTGCCAGCAGCTCTTGGGGCACGGGCAATCAGCCCCAGCATTTT. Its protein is CASSSWGTGNQPQHF.

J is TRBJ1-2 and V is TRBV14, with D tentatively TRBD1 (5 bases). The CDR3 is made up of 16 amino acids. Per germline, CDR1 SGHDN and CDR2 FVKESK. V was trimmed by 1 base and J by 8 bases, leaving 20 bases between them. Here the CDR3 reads CASSQGGQGFSGGYTF. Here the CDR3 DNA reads TGTGCCAGCAGCCAAGGAGGGCAGGGATTCAGCGGGGGCTACACCTTC.

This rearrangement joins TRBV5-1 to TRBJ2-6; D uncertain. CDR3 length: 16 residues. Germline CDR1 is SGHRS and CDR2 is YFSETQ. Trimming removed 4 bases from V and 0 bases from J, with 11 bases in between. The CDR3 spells CASSPNGVSGANVLTF. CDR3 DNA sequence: TGCGCCAGCAGCCCGAATGGAGTCTCTGGGGCCAACGTCCTGACTTTC.

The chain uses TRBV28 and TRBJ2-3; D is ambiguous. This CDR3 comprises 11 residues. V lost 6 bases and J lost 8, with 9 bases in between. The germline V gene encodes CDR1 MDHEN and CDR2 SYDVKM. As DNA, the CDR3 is TGTGCCAGCAGGTCGACGGGTACGCAGTATTTT. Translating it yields CASRSTGTQYF.

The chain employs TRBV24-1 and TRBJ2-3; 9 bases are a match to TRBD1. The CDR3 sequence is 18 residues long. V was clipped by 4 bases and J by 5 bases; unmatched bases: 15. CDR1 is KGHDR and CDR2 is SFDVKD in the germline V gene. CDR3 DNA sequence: TGTGCCACCAGTGAGTACGCCGGGACAGGGACTTTAATAGATACGCAGTATTTT. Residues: CATSEYAGTGTLIDTQYF.

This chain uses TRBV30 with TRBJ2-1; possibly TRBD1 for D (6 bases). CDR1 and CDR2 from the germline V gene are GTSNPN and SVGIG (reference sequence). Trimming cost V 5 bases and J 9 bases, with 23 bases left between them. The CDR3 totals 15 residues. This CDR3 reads CAWALDESRGGEQFF. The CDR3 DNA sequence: TGTGCCTGGGCCCTGGACGAGTCCCGAGGGGGTGAGCAGTTCTTC. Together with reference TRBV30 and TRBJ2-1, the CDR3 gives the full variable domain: SQTIHQWPATLVQPVGSPLSLECTVEGTSNPNLYWYRQAAGRGLQLLFYSVGIGQISSEVPQNLSASRPQDRQFILSSKKLLLSDSGFYLCAWALDESRGGEQFFGPGTRLTVL.

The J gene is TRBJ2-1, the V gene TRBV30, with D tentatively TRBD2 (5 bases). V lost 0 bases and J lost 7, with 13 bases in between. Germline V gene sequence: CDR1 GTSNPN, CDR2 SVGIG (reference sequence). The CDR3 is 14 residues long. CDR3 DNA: TGTGCCTGGAGTGTAAGGCGGACGGGAAATGAGCAGTTCTTC. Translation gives CAWSVRRTGNEQFF. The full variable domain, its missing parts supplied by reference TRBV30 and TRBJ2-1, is SQTIHQWPATLVQPVGSPLSLECTVEGTSNPNLYWYRQAAGRGLQLLFYSVGIGQISSEVPQNLSASRPQDRQFILSSKKLLLSDSGFYLCAWSVRRTGNEQFFGPGTRLTVL.

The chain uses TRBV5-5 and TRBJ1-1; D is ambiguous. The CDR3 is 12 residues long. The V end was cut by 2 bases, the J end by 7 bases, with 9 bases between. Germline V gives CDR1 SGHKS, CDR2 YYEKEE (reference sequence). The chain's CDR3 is CASSFFLSEAFF. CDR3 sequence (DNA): TGTGCCAGCAGCTTTTTCCTCAGTGAAGCTTTCTTT.

CDR3: CASSLVGDSGNTIYF. The CDR3, as DNA: TGCGCCAGCAGCTTGGTCGGGGACTCTGGAAACACCATATATTTT. The V call is TRBV5-1, the J call TRBJ1-3; D uncertain. Germline loops: CDR1 SGHRS, CDR2 YFSETQ. This CDR3 has 15 amino acids. V gave up 0 bases and J gave up 0 bases, with 7 bases separating them.

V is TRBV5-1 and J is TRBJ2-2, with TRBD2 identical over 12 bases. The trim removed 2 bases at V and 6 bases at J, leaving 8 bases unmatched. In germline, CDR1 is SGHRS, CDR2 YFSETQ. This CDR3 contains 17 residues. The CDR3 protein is CASSLGTSGRLSGELFF. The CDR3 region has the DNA TGCGCCAGCAGCTTAGGAACTAGCGGGAGGTTGTCCGGGGAGCTGTTTTTT.

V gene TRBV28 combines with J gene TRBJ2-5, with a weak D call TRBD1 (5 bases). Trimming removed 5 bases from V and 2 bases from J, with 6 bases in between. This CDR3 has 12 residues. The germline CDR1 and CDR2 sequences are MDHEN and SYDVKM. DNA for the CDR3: TGTGCCAGCAGTCAGGGTCAAGAGACCCAGTACTTC. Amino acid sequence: CASSQGQETQYF.

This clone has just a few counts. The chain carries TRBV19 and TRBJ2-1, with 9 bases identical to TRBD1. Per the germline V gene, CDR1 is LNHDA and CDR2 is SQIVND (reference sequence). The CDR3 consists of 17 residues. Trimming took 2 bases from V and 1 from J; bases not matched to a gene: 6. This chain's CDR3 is CASSIRGQGESYNEQFF. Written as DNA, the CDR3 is TGTGCCAGTAGTATACGGGGACAGGGTGAATCCTACAATGAGCAGTTCTTC.

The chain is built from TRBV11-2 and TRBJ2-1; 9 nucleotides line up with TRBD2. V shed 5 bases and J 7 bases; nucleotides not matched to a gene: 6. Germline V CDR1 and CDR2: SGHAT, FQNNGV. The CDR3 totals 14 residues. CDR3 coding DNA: TGTGCCAGCAGCGATAGCGGGAGCGGGAATGAGCAGTTCTTC. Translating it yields CASSDSGSGNEQFF.

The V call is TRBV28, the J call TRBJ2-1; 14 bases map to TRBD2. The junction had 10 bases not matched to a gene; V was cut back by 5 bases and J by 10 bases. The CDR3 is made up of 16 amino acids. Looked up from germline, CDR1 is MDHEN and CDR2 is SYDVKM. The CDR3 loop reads CASSAAGLAGAGEQFF. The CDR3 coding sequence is TGTGCCAGCAGTGCCGCGGGACTAGCGGGAGCGGGGGAGCAGTTCTTC.

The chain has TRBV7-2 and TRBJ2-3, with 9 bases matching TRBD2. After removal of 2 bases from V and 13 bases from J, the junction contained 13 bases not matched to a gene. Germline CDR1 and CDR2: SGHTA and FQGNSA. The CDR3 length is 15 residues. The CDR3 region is CASSLQSSRSGRKYF. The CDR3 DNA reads TGTGCCAGCAGCTTACAGTCTAGCCGAAGCGGGAGGAAGTATTTT.